Following are 24 T cell receptor beta chains from one sample sequenced in a study of blood T cell repertoires in COVID-19. Method: immunoSEQ multiplex PCR; TCRdb's copy keeps in-frame clones and lacks some. The table has some 180,000 clones, 65% to 90% seen once. The sequenced material came from peripheral blood. Receptors were obtained from a human donor in a cohort sampled during active COVID-19.

This clone was seen only a few times. V gene TRBV3-1 (or the pseudogene TRBV3-2) combines with J gene TRBJ2-3; tentative D call: TRBD2 (5 bases). With 6 bases removed from V and 0 bases from J, the gap between germline ends came to 10 bases. Germline CDR1 and CDR2: LGHDT and YNNKEL (reference sequence). This CDR3 is 14 amino acids long. The CDR3 loop is CASRSSGSTDTQYF. DNA of the CDR3: TGTGCCAGCAGGAGCAGCGGTAGCACAGATACGCAGTATTTT.

This rearrangement joins TRBV30 to TRBJ2-1; weak D call: TRBD2 (7 bases). Germline values: CDR1 GTSNPN, CDR2 SVGIG (reference sequence). This CDR3 region has 15 residues. V was clipped by 1 base and J by 3 bases, with 13 bases between them. CDR3 loop: CAWSGGRELYNEQFF. The CDR3 DNA follows: TGTGCCTGGAGTGGGGGGCGGGAGCTCTACAATGAGCAGTTCTTC.

J is TRBJ2-7 and V is TRBV12-3 or TRBV12-4; TRBD1 is a possible D gene (5 bases). This CDR3 is 13 amino acids long. With 3 bases removed from V and 2 bases from J, the gap between germline ends came to 8 bases. CDR3 in amino acids: CASSFSGPYEQYF. DNA for the CDR3: TGTGCCAGCAGTTTTTCAGGGCCCTACGAGCAGTACTTC.

The genes are TRBV7-2 and TRBJ2-7; 10 nucleotides agree with TRBD2. The trim removed 3 bases at V and 2 bases at J, leaving 1 base unmatched. Germline V gene lookup returns CDR1 SGHTA and CDR2 FQGNSA. The CDR3 has 14 amino acids. CDR3 loop: CASSFTSGTYEQYF. The CDR3 region has the DNA TGTGCCAGCAGCTTTACTAGCGGGACCTACGAGCAGTACTTC.

This chain links TRBV30 with TRBJ2-1, with unresolved D. Germline CDR1 and CDR2: GTSNPN and SVGIG (reference sequence). V was clipped by 2 bases and J by 9 bases, with 11 bases between them. The CDR3 contains 12 residues. The CDR3 loop is CAWSRQSVEQFF. Here the CDR3 DNA reads TGTGCCTGGAGTCGCCAGTCTGTTGAGCAGTTCTTC.

This rearrangement joins TRBV29-1 to TRBJ2-5; 7 bases are a match to TRBD1. Per the germline V gene, CDR1 is SQVTM and CDR2 is ANQGSEA. The trim removed 3 bases at V and 2 bases at J, leaving 9 bases unmatched. This CDR3 region has 15 residues. CDR3 region: CSVERGRSLQETQYF. The DNA for the CDR3 is TGCAGCGTTGAGAGGGGGCGGAGCCTTCAAGAGACCCAGTACTTC.

J is TRBJ2-7 and V is TRBV10-3; D perhaps matches TRBD1 (5 bases). This CDR3 is 14 amino acids long. Germline V gene data show CDR1 as ENHRY and CDR2 as SYGVKD. With 4 bases removed from V and 6 bases from J, the gap between germline ends came to 16 bases. The CDR3 DNA reads as TGTGCCATCAGTGGACAGTACTATGTGAGCGAGCAGTACTTC. Translated, it gives CAISGQYYVSEQYF.

The table lists this clone with a count of one. The CDR3 coding sequence is TGTGCCAGCAAGGACGGGAGGGGTTACGAGCAGTACTTC. Translated, it gives CASKDGRGYEQYF. The V and J genes are TRBV27 and TRBJ2-7; 8 bases are shared with TRBD2. CDR3 length: 13 amino acids. Germline V gene sequence: CDR1 MNHEY, CDR2 SMNVEV (reference sequence). V trimming: 7 bases; J trimming: 4 bases; junction bases outside the gene matches: 6.

The chain joins TRBV5-1 to TRBJ1-6; D ambiguous. V was cut by 2 bases and J by 7 bases, with 13 bases left in between. The CDR3 is 15 residues long. Per the germline V gene, CDR1 is SGHRS and CDR2 is YFSETQ. In DNA, the CDR3 is TGCGCCAGCAGCTTAGGAGGTAGGGCGAATTCACCCCTCCACTTT. It translates to CASSLGGRANSPLHF.

CDR3 coding DNA: TGTGCCAGCAGTCCCGCTACTCTAGCGGGCCCCTACGAGCAGTACTTC. Amino acids: CASSPATLAGPYEQYF. V gene TRBV28 combines with J gene TRBJ2-7; 8 bases map to TRBD2. The germline gives CDR1 MDHEN, CDR2 SYDVKM. V was pared by 5 bases and J by 2 bases, with 11 bases of the junction left unmatched. This CDR3 contains 16 residues. Full variable domain (remainder filled in from reference TRBV28 and TRBJ2-7): DVKVTQSSRYLVKRTGEKVFLECVQDMDHENMFWYRQDPGLGLRLIYFSYDVKMKEKGDIPEGYSVSREKKERFSLILESASTNQTSMYLCASSPATLAGPYEQYFGPGTRLTVT.

The J gene is TRBJ1-1, the V gene TRBV24-1; D call uncertain. This CDR3 has 14 residues. Germline-derived CDR1 and CDR2 are KGHDR and SFDVKD. Trimming left V 2 bases short and J 1 base short, with 7 bases between. For the CDR3, the DNA is TGTGCCACCAGTGATTACCCGGGGAACACTGAAGCTTTCTTT. This sequence encodes CATSDYPGNTEAFF.

This chain joins TRBV12-3 or TRBV12-4 and TRBJ1-2; no definite D call. CDR3 size: 10 residues. The V gene lost 7 bases and the J gene lost 6 bases, with 6 bases spanning the gap. CDR3 in amino acids: CASTRNGYTF. DNA for the CDR3: TGTGCCAGCACCAGGAATGGCTACACCTTC.

In its sample, this clone was seen a few times. V gene TRBV12-3 or TRBV12-4 combines with J gene TRBJ1-5; D unclear. The CDR3 extends over 12 amino acids. With 1 base removed from V and 7 bases from J, the gap between germline ends came to 5 bases. The CDR3 region has the DNA TGTGCCAGCAGTTTAGTCGGGCAGCCCCAGCATTTT. Amino acids: CASSLVGQPQHF.

This clone was seen only a few times. The J gene is TRBJ2-2, the V gene TRBV4-1; 7 bases match TRBD1. Germline CDR1 is MGHRA and CDR2 is YSYEKL. The length of the CDR3 is 13 residues. V shed 7 bases, J shed 4 bases, and the junction held 3 bases outside the gene matches. The CDR3 region is CASTAGGTGELFF. DNA for the CDR3: TGCGCCAGCACGGCAGGGGGCACCGGGGAGCTGTTTTTT.

This chain links TRBV2 with TRBJ1-5; 7 bases agree with TRBD1. J lost 0 bases, V lost 7 bases, and 15 bases had no gene match. This CDR3 is 18 amino acids long. Germline CDR1 and CDR2: SNHLY and FYNNEI. The DNA of the CDR3 is TGTGCCAGCAAACCGGGACAGAGCCTTAGTAATAGCAATCAGCCCCAGCATTTT. Protein product: CASKPGQSLSNSNQPQHF.

The chain links TRBV4-1 to TRBJ2-7, with 9 bases fitting TRBD1. CDR1 and CDR2 (germline): MGHRA, YSYEKL. Losses at the gene ends were 2 bases for V and 6 bases for J; bases not matched to a gene: 5. CDR3 size: 14 residues. CDR3 bases: TGCGCCAGCAGCCAAATGGGACAGGGAGGCGAGCAGTACTTC. Translated: CASSQMGQGGEQYF.

A note on this clone: An end of the junction differs from the germline gene, which may be a read error. The CDR3 DNA sequence: TGTGCCAGCAGTTTATTAGCCTTC. It yields the protein CASSLLAF. This chain uses TRBV27 with TRBJ1-2, with D unclear. Germline V gene lookup returns CDR1 MNHEY and CDR2 SMNVEV (reference sequence). The CDR3 contains 8 residues.

This clone was detected only a few times. The chain employs TRBV9 and TRBJ2-7; D perhaps matches TRBD2 (5 bases). V was clipped by 4 bases and J by 4 bases, with 18 bases between them. Germline V gives CDR1 SGDLS, CDR2 YYNGEE. This CDR3 has 15 amino acids. CDR3 coding DNA: TGTGCCAGCAGCCCCCGGGGTGGCGGAAGGTACGAGCAGTACTTC. Amino acid sequence: CASSPRGGGRYEQYF. Full variable domain (remainder filled in from reference TRBV9 and TRBJ2-7): DSGVTQTPKHLITATGQRVTLRCSPRSGDLSVYWYQQSLDQGLQFLIQYYNGEERAKGNILERFSAQQFPDLHSELNLSSLELGDSALYFCASSPRGGGRYEQYFGPGTRLTVT.

In DNA, the CDR3 is TGCGCCAGCAGCCCGACAGGGGCCGGGGGCAATCAGCCCCAGCATTTT. Amino acids: CASSPTGAGGNQPQHF. The chain links TRBV5-1 to TRBJ1-5; TRBD1 matches at 8 bases. The V gene end was trimmed by 4 bases and the J gene end by 2 bases; junction bases not matched to a gene: 8. The CDR3 extends over 16 amino acids. The V gene's germline CDR1 is SGHRS and CDR2 YFSETQ.

V is TRBV29-1 and J is TRBJ2-1; 7 bases are a match to TRBD2. Germline trimming cut 1 base from V and 7 bases from J; bases unmatched to any gene: 10. The germline gives CDR1 SQVTM, CDR2 ANQGSEA. The CDR3 runs 15 residues. The CDR3 DNA sequence: TGCAGCGTTGAAGTTGGTGGGAGGGCCTTTAATGAGCAGTTCTTC. Protein: CSVEVGGRAFNEQFF.

The chain carries TRBV28 and TRBJ2-5, with TRBD2 identical over 10 bases. Germline loops: CDR1 MDHEN, CDR2 SYDVKM. The ends lost 2 bases at V and 5 bases at J; junction bases unmatched: 11. This CDR3 is built from 17 residues. The CDR3 loop reads CASSLRWVAGGRETQYF. DNA of the CDR3: TGTGCCAGCAGTTTACGTTGGGTAGCGGGAGGACGGGAGACCCAGTACTTC. The entire variable domain, with the rest obtained from reference TRBV28 and TRBJ2-5, is as follows: DVKVTQSSRYLVKRTGEKVFLECVQDMDHENMFWYRQDPGLGLRLIYFSYDVKMKEKGDIPEGYSVSREKKERFSLILESASTNQTSMYLCASSLRWVAGGRETQYFGPGTRLLVL.

The V and J genes are TRBV15 and TRBJ2-7; a weak D match, TRBD1 (5 bases). CDR3 size: 15 residues. V lost 5 bases and J lost 7, with 21 bases in between. Per germline, CDR1 LNHNV and CDR2 YYDKDF (reference sequence). The CDR3 DNA is TGTGCCACCAGCGTATCTCTCTCAGGGCGGCTGGAGCAGTACTTC. This encodes CATSVSLSGRLEQYF.

As concerns this clone: This sample includes further DNA sequences coding for the same CDR3. The chain employs TRBV27 and TRBJ2-5; TRBD2 matches at 7 bases. The CDR3 runs 14 residues. Unmatched junction bases numbered 5, after V lost 2 bases and J lost 5 bases. CDR1 and CDR2 (germline): MNHEY, SMNVEV (reference sequence). CDR3 loop: CASSLAGVGETQYF. The CDR3 coding sequence is TGTGCCAGCAGTTTAGCGGGAGTTGGGGAGACCCAGTACTTC.

This chain uses TRBV28 with TRBJ1-4; 10 nucleotides line up with TRBD1. V was clipped by 4 bases and J by 3 bases; unmatched bases: 14. The germline V gene has CDR1 MDHEN and CDR2 SYDVKM. The CDR3 is 19 amino acids. In DNA, the CDR3 is TGTGCCAGCAGTTCCAGCGGGGGGACAGGGGATCCCTCTAATGAAAAACTGTTTTTT. It translates to CASSSSGGTGDPSNEKLFF.